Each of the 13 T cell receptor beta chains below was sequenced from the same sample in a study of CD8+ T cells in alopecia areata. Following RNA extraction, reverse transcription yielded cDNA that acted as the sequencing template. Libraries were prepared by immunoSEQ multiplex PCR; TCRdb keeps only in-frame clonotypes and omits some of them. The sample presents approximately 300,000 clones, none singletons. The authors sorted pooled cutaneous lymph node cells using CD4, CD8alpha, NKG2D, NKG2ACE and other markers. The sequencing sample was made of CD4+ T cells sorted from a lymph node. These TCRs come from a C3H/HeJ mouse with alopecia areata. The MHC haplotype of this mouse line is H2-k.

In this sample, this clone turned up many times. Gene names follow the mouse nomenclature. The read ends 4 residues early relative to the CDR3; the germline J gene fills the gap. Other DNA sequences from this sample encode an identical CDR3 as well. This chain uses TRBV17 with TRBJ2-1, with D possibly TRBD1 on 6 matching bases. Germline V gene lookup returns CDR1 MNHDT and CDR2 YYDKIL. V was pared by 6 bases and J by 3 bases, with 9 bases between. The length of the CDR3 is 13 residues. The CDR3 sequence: CASSRDIYAEQFF. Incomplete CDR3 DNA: TGTGCTAGCAGCCGGGACATCTATGCT.

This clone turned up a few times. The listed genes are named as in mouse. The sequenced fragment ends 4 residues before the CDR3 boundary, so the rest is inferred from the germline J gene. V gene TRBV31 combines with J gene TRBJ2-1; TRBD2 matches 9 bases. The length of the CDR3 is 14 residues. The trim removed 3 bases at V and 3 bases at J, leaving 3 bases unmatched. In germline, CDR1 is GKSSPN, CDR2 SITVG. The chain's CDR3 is CAWSTLGGYAEQFF. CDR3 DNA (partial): TGTGCCTGGAGCACACTGGGGGGCTATGCT.

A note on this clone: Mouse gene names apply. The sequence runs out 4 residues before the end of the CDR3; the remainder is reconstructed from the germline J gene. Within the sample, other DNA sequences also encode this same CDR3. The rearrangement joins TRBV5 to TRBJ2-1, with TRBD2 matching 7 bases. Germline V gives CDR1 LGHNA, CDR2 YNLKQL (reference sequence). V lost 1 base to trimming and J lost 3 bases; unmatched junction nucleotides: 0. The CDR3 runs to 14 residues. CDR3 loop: CASSQVGGYAEQFF. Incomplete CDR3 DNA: TGTGCCAGCAGCCAAGTGGGGGGCTATGCT.

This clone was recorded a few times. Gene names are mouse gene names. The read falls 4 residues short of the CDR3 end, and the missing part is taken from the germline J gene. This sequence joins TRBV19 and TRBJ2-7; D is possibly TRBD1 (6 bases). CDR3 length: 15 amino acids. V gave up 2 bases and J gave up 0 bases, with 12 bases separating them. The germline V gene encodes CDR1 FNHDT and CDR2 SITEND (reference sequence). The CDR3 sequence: CASSIPTGYSYEQYF. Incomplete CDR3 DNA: TGTGCCAGCAGTATCCCGACAGGTTACTCCTAT.

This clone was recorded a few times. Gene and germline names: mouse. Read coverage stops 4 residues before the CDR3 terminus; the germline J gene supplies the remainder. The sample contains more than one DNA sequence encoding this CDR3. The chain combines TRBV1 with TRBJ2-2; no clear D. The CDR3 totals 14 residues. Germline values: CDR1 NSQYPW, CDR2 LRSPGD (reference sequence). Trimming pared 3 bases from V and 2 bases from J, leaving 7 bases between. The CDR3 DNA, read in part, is TGCACCTGCAGTGCGGGTGGGAACACCGGG. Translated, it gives CTCSAGGNTG. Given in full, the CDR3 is CTCSAGGNTGQLYF.

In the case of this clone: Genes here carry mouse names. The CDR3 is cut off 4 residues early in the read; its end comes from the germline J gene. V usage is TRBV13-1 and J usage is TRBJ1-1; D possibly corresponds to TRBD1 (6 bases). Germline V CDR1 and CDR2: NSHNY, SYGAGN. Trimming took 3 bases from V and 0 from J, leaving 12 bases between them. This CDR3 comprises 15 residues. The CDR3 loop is CASSGGGQSNTEVFF. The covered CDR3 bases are TGTGCCAGCAGTGGGGGGGGACAATCAAACACA.

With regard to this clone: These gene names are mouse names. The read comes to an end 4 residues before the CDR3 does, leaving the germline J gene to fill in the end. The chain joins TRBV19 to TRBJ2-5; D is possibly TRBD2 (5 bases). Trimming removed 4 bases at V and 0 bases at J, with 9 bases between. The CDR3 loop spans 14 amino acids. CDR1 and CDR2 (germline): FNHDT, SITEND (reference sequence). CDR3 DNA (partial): TGTGCCAGCAGTGCTGGGATTAACCAAGAC. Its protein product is CASSAGINQD. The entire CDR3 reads CASSAGINQDTQYF.

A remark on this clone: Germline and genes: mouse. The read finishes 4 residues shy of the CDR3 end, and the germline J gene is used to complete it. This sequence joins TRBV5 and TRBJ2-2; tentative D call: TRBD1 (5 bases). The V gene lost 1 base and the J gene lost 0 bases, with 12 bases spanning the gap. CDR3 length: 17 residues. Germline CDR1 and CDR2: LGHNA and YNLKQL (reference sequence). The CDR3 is CASSQAWQGANTGQLYF. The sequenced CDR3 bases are TGTGCCAGCAGCCAAGCTTGGCAGGGCGCAAACACCGGG.

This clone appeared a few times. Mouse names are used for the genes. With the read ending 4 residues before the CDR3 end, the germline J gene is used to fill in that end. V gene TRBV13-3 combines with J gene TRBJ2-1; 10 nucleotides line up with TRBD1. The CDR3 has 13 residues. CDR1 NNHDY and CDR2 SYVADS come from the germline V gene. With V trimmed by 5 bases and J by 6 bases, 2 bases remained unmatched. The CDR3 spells CASRGQGFAEQFF. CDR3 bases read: TGTGCCAGCAGGGGACAGGGGTTTGCT.

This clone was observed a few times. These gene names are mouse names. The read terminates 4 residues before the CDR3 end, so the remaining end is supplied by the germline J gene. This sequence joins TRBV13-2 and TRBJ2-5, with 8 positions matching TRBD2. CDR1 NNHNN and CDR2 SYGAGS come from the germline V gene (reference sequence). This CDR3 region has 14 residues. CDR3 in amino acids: CASGDAWGGDTQYF. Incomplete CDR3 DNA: TGTGCCAGCGGTGATGCATGGGGGGGTGAC.

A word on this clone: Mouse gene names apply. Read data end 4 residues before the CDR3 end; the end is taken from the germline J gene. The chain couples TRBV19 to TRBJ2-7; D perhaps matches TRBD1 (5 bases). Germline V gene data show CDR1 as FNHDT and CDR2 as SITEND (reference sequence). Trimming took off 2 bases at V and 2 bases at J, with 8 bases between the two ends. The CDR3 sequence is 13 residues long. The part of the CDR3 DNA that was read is TGTGCCAGCAGTATCCAGGGTACCTAT. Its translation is CASSIQGTY. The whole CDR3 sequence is CASSIQGTYEQYF.

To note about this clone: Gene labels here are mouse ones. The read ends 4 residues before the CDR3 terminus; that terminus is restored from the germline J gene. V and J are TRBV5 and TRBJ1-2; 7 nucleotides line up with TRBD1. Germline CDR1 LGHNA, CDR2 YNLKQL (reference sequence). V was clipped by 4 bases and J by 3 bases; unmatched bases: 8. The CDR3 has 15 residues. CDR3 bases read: TGTGCCAGCAGCCCCACGACAGGGAGGGACTCC. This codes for CASSPTTGRDS. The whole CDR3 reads CASSPTTGRDSDYTF.

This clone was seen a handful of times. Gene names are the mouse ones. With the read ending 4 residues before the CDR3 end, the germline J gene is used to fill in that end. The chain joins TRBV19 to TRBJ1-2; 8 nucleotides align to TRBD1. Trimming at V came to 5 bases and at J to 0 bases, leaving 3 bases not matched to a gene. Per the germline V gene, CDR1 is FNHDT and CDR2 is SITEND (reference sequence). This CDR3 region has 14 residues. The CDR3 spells CASSSTGANSDYTF. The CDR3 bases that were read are TGTGCCAGCAGCTCGACAGGGGCAAACTCC.